This is a list of T cell receptor beta chains from one sample in a study of CD8+ T cells in alopecia areata. Clones were read by immunoSEQ multiplex PCR, and TCRdb kept only the in-frame ones, dropping some. This table holds under 150,000 clones, around three fifths found once. The specimen comprised CD4+ T cells sorted from blood, sampled at week 24, from a patient treated with tofacitinib. The receptors here all came from a human donor with alopecia areata. CDR3s include the opening cysteine and the closing phenylalanine or tryptophan. D genes are given only for firm matches. The listing skips clone size in some rows; elsewhere it reads once, few, many or a size class.

D gene	V gene	clone size	J gene	CDR3 protein	CDR3 DNA
-	TRBV4-1	few	TRBJ2-7	CASSYGTRDYEQYF	TGCGCCAGCAGTTACGGGACACGAGACTACGAGCAGTACTTC
-	TRBV10-3	-	TRBJ2-6	CAISESTQRTAGANVLTF	TGTGCCATCAGTGAGTCGACTCAGAGGACTGCTGGGGCCAACGTCCTGACTTTC
TRBD1	TRBV7-2	-	TRBJ2-5	CASSRRTGEQTQYF	TGTGCCAGCAGCCGGAGAACAGGGGAACAGACCCAGTACTTC
-	TRBV7-2	-	TRBJ2-3	CASSLWSHLTDTQYF	TGTGCCAGCAGCTTATGGTCGCACCTCACAGATACGCAGTATTTT
-	TRBV11-2	-	TRBJ2-7	CASSLQARGEQYF	TGTGCCAGCAGCTTACAGGCCCGGGGCGAGCAGTACTTC
TRBD1	TRBV6-5	-	TRBJ2-1	CASGTGQQYEQFF	TGTGCCAGCGGGACAGGGCAGCAGTATGAGCAGTTCTTC
-	TRBV2	-	TRBJ2-6	CASSEGERSGANVLTF	TGTGCCAGCAGTGAAGGAGAGCGCTCTGGGGCCAACGTCCTGACTTTC
-	TRBV7-9	-	TRBJ2-7	CASSPGAAWYEQYF	TGTGCCAGCAGTCCAGGCGCAGCCTGGTACGAGCAGTACTTC
TRBD1	TRBV5-4	-	TRBJ1-2	CASSLAGQTNYGYTF	TGTGCCAGCAGCTTGGCGGGACAGACTAACTATGGCTACACCTTC
-	TRBV5-4	-	TRBJ1-2	CASSSRQGRGYGYTF	TGTGCCAGCAGCTCCCGGCAGGGGCGGGGCTATGGCTACACCTTC